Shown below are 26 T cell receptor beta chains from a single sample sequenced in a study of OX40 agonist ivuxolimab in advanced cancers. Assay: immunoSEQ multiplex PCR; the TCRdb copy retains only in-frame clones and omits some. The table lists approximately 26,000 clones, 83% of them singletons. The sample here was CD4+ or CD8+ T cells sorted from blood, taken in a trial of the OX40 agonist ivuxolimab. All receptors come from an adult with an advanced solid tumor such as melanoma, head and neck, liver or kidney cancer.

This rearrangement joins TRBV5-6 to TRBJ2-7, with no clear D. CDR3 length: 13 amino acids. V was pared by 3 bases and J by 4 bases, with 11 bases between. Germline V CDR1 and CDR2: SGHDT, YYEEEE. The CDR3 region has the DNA TGTGCCAGCAGCTCCCTCAAGAGTTACGAGCAGTACTTC. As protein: CASSSLKSYEQYF.

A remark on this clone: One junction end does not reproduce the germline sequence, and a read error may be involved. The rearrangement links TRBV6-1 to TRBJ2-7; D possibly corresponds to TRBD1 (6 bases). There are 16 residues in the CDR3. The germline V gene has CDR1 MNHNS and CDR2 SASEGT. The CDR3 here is CAISGARDTRNYEQYF. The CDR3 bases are TGTGCCATCAGTGGGGCCCGGGACACCAGGAACTACGAGCAGTACTTC.

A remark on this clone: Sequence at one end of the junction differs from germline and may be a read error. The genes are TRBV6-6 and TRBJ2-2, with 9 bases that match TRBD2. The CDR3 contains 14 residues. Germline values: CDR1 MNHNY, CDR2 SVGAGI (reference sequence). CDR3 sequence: CTSAAGGGTGELFF. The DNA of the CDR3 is TGTACCAGCGCAGCGGGGGGAGGAACCGGGGAGCTGTTTTTT.

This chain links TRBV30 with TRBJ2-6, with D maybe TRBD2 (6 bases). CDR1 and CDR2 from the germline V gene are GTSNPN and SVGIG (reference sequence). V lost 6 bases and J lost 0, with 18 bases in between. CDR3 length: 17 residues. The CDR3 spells CACAPGGSHSGANVLTF. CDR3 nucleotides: TGTGCCTGTGCTCCCGGGGGATCCCACTCTGGGGCCAACGTCCTGACTTTC.

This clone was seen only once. DNA of the CDR3: TGTGCCAGCAGCTTGGCCGCGGGCAGGGTCTTTACAGATACGCAGTATTTT. Translated: CASSLAAGRVFTDTQYF. The J gene is TRBJ2-3, the V gene TRBV11-2, with D possibly being TRBD1 or TRBD2 (5 bases each). Trimming removed 3 bases at V and 3 bases at J, with 19 bases between. The germline V gene has CDR1 SGHAT and CDR2 FQNNGV. The CDR3 is 17 residues long.

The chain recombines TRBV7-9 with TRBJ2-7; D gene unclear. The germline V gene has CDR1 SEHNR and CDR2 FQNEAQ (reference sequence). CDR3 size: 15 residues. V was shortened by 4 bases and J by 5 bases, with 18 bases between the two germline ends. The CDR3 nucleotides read TGTGCCAGCAGCTACCCTCGTGTCATTAATGACGAGCAGTACTTC. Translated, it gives CASSYPRVINDEQYF.

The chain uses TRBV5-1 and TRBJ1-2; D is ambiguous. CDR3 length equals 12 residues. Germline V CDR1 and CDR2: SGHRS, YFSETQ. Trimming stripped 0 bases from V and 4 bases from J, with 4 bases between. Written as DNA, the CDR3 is TGCGCCAGCAGCTTGGGCGCCTATGGCTACACCTTC. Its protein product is CASSLGAYGYTF.

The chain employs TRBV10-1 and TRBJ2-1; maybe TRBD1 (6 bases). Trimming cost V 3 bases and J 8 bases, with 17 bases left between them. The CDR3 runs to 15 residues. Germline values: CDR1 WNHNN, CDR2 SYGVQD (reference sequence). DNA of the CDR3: TGCGCCAGCAGTGAAGTGGGCAGGGGATCGGATGAGCAGTTCTTC. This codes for CASSEVGRGSDEQFF.

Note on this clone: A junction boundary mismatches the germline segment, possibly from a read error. CDR3 nucleotide sequence: TGTGCCAGCAGCTTGGGGCCCTCCCTGATTTTC. Its translation is CASSLGPSLIF. This chain connects TRBV5-4 to TRBJ2-4; no reliable D call. The CDR3 sequence is 11 residues long. The germline gives CDR1 SGHNT, CDR2 YYREEE (reference sequence). Full variable domain (outside the CDR3, taken from reference TRBV5-4 and TRBJ2-4): ETGVTQSPTHLIKTRGQQVTLRCSSQSGHNTVSWYQQALGQGPQFIFQYYREEENGRGNFPPRFSGLQFPNYSSELNVNALELDDSALYLCASSLGPSLIFGAGTRLSVL.

CDR3 loop: CAISETAVQPQHF. CDR3 nucleotides: TGTGCCATCAGTGAGACGGCGGTTCAGCCCCAGCATTTT. The rearrangement links TRBV10-3 to TRBJ1-5, with D hard to call. V lost 2 bases to trimming and J lost 6 bases, with 8 bases between them. The CDR3 extends over 13 amino acids. Germline CDR1 ENHRY, CDR2 SYGVKD.

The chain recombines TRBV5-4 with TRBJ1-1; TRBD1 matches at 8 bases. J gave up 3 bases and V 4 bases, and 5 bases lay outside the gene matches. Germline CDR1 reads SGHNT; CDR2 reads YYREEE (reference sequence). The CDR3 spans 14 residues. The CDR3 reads CASSEGQGYTEAFF. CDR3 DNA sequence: TGTGCCAGCAGCGAAGGACAGGGTTACACTGAAGCTTTCTTT.

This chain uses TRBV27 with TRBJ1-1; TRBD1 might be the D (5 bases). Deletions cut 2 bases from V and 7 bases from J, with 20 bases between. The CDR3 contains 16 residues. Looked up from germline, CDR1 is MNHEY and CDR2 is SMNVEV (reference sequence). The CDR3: CASSLTQGPKGGEAFF. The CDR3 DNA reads TGTGCCAGCAGTTTAACCCAGGGACCCAAGGGCGGTGAAGCTTTCTTT.

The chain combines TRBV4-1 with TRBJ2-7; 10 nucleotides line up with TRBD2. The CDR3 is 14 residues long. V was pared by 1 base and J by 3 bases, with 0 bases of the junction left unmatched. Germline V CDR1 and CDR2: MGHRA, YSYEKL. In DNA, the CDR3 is TGCGCCAGCAGCCAAGCTAGCGGGGGCTACGAGCAGTACTTC. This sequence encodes CASSQASGGYEQYF.

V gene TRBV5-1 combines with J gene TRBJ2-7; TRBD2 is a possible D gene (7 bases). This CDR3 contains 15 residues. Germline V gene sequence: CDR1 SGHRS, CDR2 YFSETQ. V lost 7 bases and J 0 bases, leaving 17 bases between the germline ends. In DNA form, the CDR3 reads TGCGCCAGCGGGGGGGACGACAGGTCCTCCTACGAGCAGTACTTC. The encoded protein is CASGGDDRSSYEQYF.

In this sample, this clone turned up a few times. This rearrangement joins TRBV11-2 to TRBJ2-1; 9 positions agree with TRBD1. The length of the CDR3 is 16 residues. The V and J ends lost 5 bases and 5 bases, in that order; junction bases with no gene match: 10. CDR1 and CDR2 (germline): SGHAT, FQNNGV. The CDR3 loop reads CASSTRQGEFDNEQFF. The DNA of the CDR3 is TGTGCCAGCAGCACCCGACAGGGGGAGTTTGACAATGAGCAGTTCTTC.

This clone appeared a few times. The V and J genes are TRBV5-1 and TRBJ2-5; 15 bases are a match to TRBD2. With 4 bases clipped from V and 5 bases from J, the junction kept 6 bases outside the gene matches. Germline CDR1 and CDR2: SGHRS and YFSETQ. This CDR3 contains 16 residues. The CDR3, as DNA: TGCGCCAGCAGCGGCGGCGGACTAGCGGGGGGGGAGACCCAGTACTTC. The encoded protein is CASSGGGLAGGETQYF.

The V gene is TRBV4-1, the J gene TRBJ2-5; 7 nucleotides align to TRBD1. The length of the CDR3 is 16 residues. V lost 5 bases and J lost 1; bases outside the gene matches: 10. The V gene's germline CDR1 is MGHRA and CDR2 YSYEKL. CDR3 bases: TGCGCCAGCAGCTCCAACCGGGGACAGCCCCAAGAGACCCAGTACTTC. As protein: CASSSNRGQPQETQYF.

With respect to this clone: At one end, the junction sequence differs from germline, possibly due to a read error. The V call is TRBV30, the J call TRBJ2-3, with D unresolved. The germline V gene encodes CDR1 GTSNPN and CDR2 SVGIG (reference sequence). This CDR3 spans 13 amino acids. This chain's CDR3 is CAWSVLSKDTQYF. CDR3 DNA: TGTGCCTGGAGTGTACTCAGCAAAGATACGCAGTATTTT. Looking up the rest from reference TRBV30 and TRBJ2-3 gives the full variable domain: SQTIHQWPATLVQPVGSPLSLECTVEGTSNPNLYWYRQAAGRGLQLLFYSVGIGQISSEVPQNLSASRPQDRQFILSSKKLLLSDSGFYLCAWSVLSKDTQYFGPGTRLTVL.

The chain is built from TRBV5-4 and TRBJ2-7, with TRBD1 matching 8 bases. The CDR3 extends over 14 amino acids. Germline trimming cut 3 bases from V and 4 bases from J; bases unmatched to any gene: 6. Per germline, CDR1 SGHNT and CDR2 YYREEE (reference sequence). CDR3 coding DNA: TGTGCCAGCAGCTCCGGGACAGGAGGATACGAGCAGTACTTC. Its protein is CASSSGTGGYEQYF.

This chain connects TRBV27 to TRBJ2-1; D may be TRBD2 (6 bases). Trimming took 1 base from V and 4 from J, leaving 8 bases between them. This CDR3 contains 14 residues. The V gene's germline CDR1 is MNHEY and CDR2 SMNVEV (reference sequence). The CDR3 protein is CASSLLEGYNEQFF. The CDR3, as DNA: TGTGCCAGCAGTTTATTGGAGGGGTACAATGAGCAGTTCTTC.

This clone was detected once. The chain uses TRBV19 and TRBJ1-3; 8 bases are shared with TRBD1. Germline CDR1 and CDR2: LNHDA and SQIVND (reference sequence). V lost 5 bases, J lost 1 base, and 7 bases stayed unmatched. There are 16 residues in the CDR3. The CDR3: CASSLDRALSGNTIYF. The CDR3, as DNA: TGTGCCAGTAGTCTGGACAGGGCTTTGTCTGGAAACACCATATATTTT.

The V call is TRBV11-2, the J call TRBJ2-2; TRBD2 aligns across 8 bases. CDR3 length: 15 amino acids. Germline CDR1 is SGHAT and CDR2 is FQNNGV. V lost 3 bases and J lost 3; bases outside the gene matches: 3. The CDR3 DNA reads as TGTGCCAGCAGCTTTTCGGGGGGGGACACCGGGGAGCTGTTTTTT. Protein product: CASSFSGGDTGELFF.

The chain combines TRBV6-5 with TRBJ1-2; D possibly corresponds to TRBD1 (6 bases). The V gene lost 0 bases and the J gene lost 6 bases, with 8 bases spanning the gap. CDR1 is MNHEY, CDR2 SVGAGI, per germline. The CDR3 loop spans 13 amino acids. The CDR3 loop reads CASSYSNRDGYTF. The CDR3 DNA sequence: TGTGCCAGCAGTTACTCCAACAGGGATGGCTACACCTTC.

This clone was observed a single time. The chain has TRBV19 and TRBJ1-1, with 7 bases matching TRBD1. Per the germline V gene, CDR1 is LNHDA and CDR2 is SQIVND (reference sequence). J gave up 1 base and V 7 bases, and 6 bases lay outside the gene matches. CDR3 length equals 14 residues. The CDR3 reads CASNPTGRNTEAFF. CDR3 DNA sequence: TGTGCCAGTAACCCGACAGGGAGGAACACTGAAGCTTTCTTT.

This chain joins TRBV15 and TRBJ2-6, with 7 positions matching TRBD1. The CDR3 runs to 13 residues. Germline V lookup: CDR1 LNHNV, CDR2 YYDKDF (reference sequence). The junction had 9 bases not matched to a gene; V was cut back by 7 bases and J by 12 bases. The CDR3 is CATKRDSWSVLTF. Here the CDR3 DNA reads TGTGCCACCAAACGGGACAGCTGGTCCGTCCTGACTTTC.

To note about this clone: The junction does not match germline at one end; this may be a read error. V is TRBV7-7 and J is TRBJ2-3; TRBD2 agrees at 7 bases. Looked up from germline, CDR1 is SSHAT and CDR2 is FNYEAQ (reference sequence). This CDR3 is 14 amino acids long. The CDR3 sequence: CASSSSGAPDTQYF. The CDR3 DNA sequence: TGTGCTAGCAGCTCGAGCGGGGCTCCAGATACGCAGTATTTT.